The 29 T cell receptor beta chains below all came from one sample that was sequenced in a study of blood T cell repertoires in COVID-19. Generated by immunoSEQ multiplex PCR, the TCRdb table keeps only in-frame clones and is missing some. This table holds fewer than 85,000 clones, around 74% found once. Sequencing used peripheral blood. These receptor sequences come from a human donor with acute or convalescent COVID-19. The donor label of this sample is uncertain.

The chain's CDR3 is CAISESTSGLYNEQFF. The DNA of the CDR3 is TGTGCCATCAGTGAGTCGACTAGCGGCTTATACAATGAGCAGTTCTTC. This sequence joins TRBV10-3 and TRBJ2-1, with 9 nucleotides matching TRBD2. Germline loops: CDR1 ENHRY, CDR2 SYGVKD. With V trimmed by 0 bases and J by 4 bases, 4 bases remained unmatched. This CDR3 is built from 16 residues.

The genes are TRBV2 and TRBJ2-5; 9 bases are shared with TRBD1. The CDR3 is 12 residues long. J lost 7 bases, V lost 8 bases, and 5 bases had no gene match. Germline assignment: CDR1 SNHLY and CDR2 FYNNEI. Written as DNA, the CDR3 is TGTGCCAGCGGGCCGGACAGGGGGACCCAGTACTTC. It translates to CASGPDRGTQYF.

In nucleotides, the CDR3 is TGTGCCAGCAGCCAAGAAGAATCTAGAGGTGGCGGGGAGCTGTTTTTT. It translates to CASSQEESRGGGELFF. V and J are TRBV4-2 and TRBJ2-2, with D unclear. Deletions cut 0 bases from V and 7 bases from J, with 15 bases between. The CDR3 covers 16 residues. CDR1 and CDR2 (germline): LGHNA, YNFKEQ.

V gene TRBV28 combines with J gene TRBJ2-7, with 10 bases that match TRBD2. Germline V CDR1 and CDR2: MDHEN, SYDVKM. V was clipped by 5 bases and J by 2 bases; unmatched bases: 6. CDR3 size: 15 residues. The CDR3: CASSAGLAAAYEQYV. The CDR3 bases are TGTGCCAGCAGTGCTGGACTAGCGGCAGCCTACGAGCAGTACGTC.

This clone turned up a few times. The chain couples TRBV6-1 to TRBJ1-3; D remains unclear. Germline CDR1 reads MNHNS; CDR2 reads SASEGT. V was pared by 4 bases and J by 0 bases, with 19 bases between. This CDR3 is built from 18 residues. The CDR3 DNA sequence: TGTGCCAGCAGTGTCCGGGTCCCAACCGATTTCTCTGGAAACACCATATATTTT. It is translated as CASSVRVPTDFSGNTIYF.

The chain uses TRBV5-1 and TRBJ1-2, with D possibly being TRBD1 (6 bases). CDR3 length: 13 residues. The ends were cut back, 2 bases at V and 8 bases at J, with 13 bases in the middle. Germline values: CDR1 SGHRS, CDR2 YFSETQ. CDR3 sequence: CASSFGGGTGYTF. DNA for the CDR3: TGCGCCAGCAGCTTTGGCGGGGGCACGGGCTACACCTTC. The whole variable domain, filled in from reference TRBV5-1 and TRBJ1-2, reads KAGVTQTPRYLIKTRGQQVTLSCSPISGHRSVSWYQQTPGQGLQFLFEYFSETQRNKGNFPGRFSGRQFSNSRSEMNVSTLELGDSALYLCASSFGGGTGYTFGSGTRLTVV.

The chain's CDR3 is CAISRTGTSGGAGYNEQFF. The CDR3 DNA is TGTGCCATCAGTCGAACCGGGACTAGCGGGGGGGCTGGGTACAATGAGCAGTTCTTC. This chain uses TRBV10-3 with TRBJ2-1, with 16 nucleotides matching TRBD2. V lost 5 bases to trimming and J lost 4 bases; unmatched junction nucleotides: 11. CDR1 and CDR2 from the germline V gene are ENHRY and SYGVKD. CDR3 size: 19 residues.

A note on this clone: The junction does not match germline at one end; this may be a read error. The chain joins TRBV9 to TRBJ2-5; tentative D call: TRBD1 (5 bases). There are 12 residues in the CDR3. Looked up from germline, CDR1 is SGDLS and CDR2 is YYNGEE. As DNA, the CDR3 is TGTGCCAGCAGCGGACTGACAGAGAACCAGTACTTC. Translated, it gives CASSGLTENQYF.

This rearrangement joins TRBV6-2 or TRBV6-3 to TRBJ2-1, with 8 nucleotides matching TRBD2. V was clipped by 2 bases and J by 5 bases; unmatched bases: 8. The CDR3 has 16 amino acids. Germline V gene lookup returns CDR1 MNHEY and CDR2 SVGEGT. The CDR3 nucleotides read TGTGCCAGCAGTTACACCCTAGCGGGTATCAACAATGAGCAGTTCTTC. It encodes CASSYTLAGINNEQFF.

As to this clone: One end of the junction is discordant with germline, which a read error may explain. The chain combines TRBV5-4 with TRBJ1-2; 9 positions agree with TRBD1. This CDR3 contains 13 residues. Germline-derived CDR1 and CDR2 are SGHNT and YYREEE (reference sequence). The CDR3 sequence is CASSLGQGFAIGF. As DNA, the CDR3 is TGTGCCAGCAGCCTAGGACAGGGGTTTGCTATAGGCTTC.

In regard to this clone: This sample includes further DNA sequences coding for the same CDR3. V and J are TRBV5-4 and TRBJ1-2; 10 nucleotides align to TRBD1. J gave up 6 bases and V 4 bases, and 3 bases lay outside the gene matches. Germline CDR1 is SGHNT and CDR2 is YYREEE (reference sequence). CDR3 size: 13 residues. The CDR3, as DNA: TGTGCCAGCAGCCCGACAGGGGGCGATGGCTACACCTTC. Its translation is CASSPTGGDGYTF. Complete variable domain (other parts from reference TRBV5-4 and TRBJ1-2): ETGVTQSPTHLIKTRGQQVTLRCSSQSGHNTVSWYQQALGQGPQFIFQYYREEENGRGNFPPRFSGLQFPNYSSELNVNALELDDSALYLCASSPTGGDGYTFGSGTRLTVV.

As concerns this clone: An end of the junction does not agree with germline; a read error may underlie this. The rearrangement links TRBV7-2 to TRBJ1-2; TRBD1 agrees at 8 bases. The CDR3 covers 14 residues. Germline loops: CDR1 SGHTA, CDR2 FQGNSA. CDR3 sequence reads: CASSLGDRGTPGSF. CDR3 DNA: TGTGCCAGCAGCTTAGGTGACAGGGGTACCCCTGGGTCCTTC. Complete variable domain (other parts from reference TRBV7-2 and TRBJ1-2): GAGVSQSPSNKVTEKGKDVELRCDPISGHTALYWYRQSLGQGLEFLIYFQGNSAPDKSGLPSDRFSAERTGGSVSTLTIQRTQQEDSAVYLCASSLGDRGTPGSFGSGTRLTVV.

The chain is built from TRBV11-3 and TRBJ2-7; TRBD1 matches at 9 bases. The germline V gene has CDR1 SGHNT and CDR2 YENEEA. The CDR3 is made up of 14 amino acids. Trimming removed 7 bases from V and 3 bases from J; junction bases left unmatched: 7. The CDR3 DNA reads TGTGCCAGCAACCCCGGGACAGGGTTCTACGAGCAGTACTTC. This sequence encodes CASNPGTGFYEQYF.

The J gene is TRBJ1-2, the V gene TRBV7-2; no reliable D call. V was pared by 3 bases and J by 2 bases, with 7 bases between. This CDR3 contains 13 residues. The germline V gene encodes CDR1 SGHTA and CDR2 FQGNSA. In DNA, the CDR3 is TGTGCCAGCAGCTTCTCTACCAACTATGGCTACACCTTC. Encoded protein: CASSFSTNYGYTF.

The V call is TRBV7-2, the J call TRBJ2-3, with TRBD2 identical over 12 bases. With V trimmed by 2 bases and J by 5 bases, 14 bases remained unmatched. Germline lookup yields CDR1 SGHTA and CDR2 FQGNSA. This CDR3 contains 19 residues. CDR3 coding DNA: TGTGCCAGCAGCTTATCCCTAGCGGGAGGGCCACTGGCCGTAGATACGCAGTATTTT. It codes for CASSLSLAGGPLAVDTQYF.

This clone occurred a few times. V gene TRBV2 combines with J gene TRBJ1-6; the D gene is possibly TRBD1 (6 bases). The CDR3 has 14 amino acids. V lost 6 bases and J lost 7, with 13 bases in between. Germline V gives CDR1 SNHLY, CDR2 FYNNEI. The CDR3 spells CASRGDTYNSPLHF. The DNA for the CDR3 is TGTGCCAGCAGGGGGGACACGTACAATTCACCCCTCCACTTT.

V and J are TRBV3-1 (or the pseudogene TRBV3-2) and TRBJ2-1; D possibly corresponds to TRBD1 (6 bases). Germline-derived CDR1 and CDR2 are LGHDT and YNNKEL (reference sequence). The CDR3 has 18 amino acids. The germline V and J ends were trimmed by 0 bases and 5 bases, with 20 bases remaining between them. CDR3 DNA sequence: TGTGCCAGCAGCCAAGACAGTATCCAGGGGATGGGACACAATGAGCAGTTCTTC. Protein product: CASSQDSIQGMGHNEQFF.

The chain recombines TRBV3-1 (or the pseudogene TRBV3-2) with TRBJ2-3, with D tentatively TRBD2 (6 bases). From germline, CDR1 is LGHDT and CDR2 YNNKEL (reference sequence). This CDR3 is built from 15 residues. V shed 4 bases and J shed 2 bases, with 13 bases lying between them. CDR3 protein: CASSRWDLDTDTQYF. Here the CDR3 DNA reads TGTGCCAGCAGCCGATGGGACTTAGACACAGATACGCAGTATTTT.

V gene TRBV27 combines with J gene TRBJ2-3; 8 bases are shared with TRBD2. The V gene end was trimmed by 3 bases and the J gene end by 4 bases; junction bases not matched to a gene: 9. Germline V gene data show CDR1 as MNHEY and CDR2 as SMNVEV (reference sequence). The CDR3 runs to 16 residues. CDR3 in amino acids: CASSFGGLEFADTQYF. CDR3 coding DNA: TGTGCCAGCAGTTTCGGGGGACTAGAGTTTGCAGATACGCAGTATTTT.

This chain joins TRBV11-2 and TRBJ2-1; D is ambiguous. Germline V gene data show CDR1 as SGHAT and CDR2 as FQNNGV. The length of the CDR3 is 13 residues. V lost 1 base, J lost 5 bases, and 6 bases lay in between. The CDR3 nucleotides read TGTGCCAGCAGCTTAGCGCTAAACAATGAGCAGTTCTTC. Protein sequence: CASSLALNNEQFF.

The chain links TRBV7-8 to TRBJ2-3; a weak D match, TRBD2 (5 bases). The CDR3 spans 15 residues. Trimming shortened V by 5 bases and J by 0 bases, and 12 bases separated the two germline ends. Germline-derived CDR1 and CDR2 are SGHVS and FQNEAQ. The DNA of the CDR3 is TGTGCCAGCAGCATCGAGAGGGCTAGCACAGATACGCAGTATTTT. It yields the protein CASSIERASTDTQYF. The full variable domain, completed using reference TRBV7-8 and TRBJ2-3, is GAGVSQSPRYKVAKRGQDVALRCDPISGHVSLFWYQQALGQGPEFLTYFQNEAQLDKSGLPSDRFFAERPEGSVSTLKIQRTQQEDSAVYLCASSIERASTDTQYFGPGTRLTVL.

The rearrangement uses TRBV11-3 and TRBJ2-3; TRBD2 matches 8 bases. This CDR3 spans 14 amino acids. The V segment lost 5 bases and the J segment 4 bases; nucleotides outside the gene matches: 5. CDR1 is SGHNT, CDR2 YENEEA, per germline. The CDR3 DNA reads TGTGCCAGCAGCCGGGGGGGCCGGGCAGATACGCAGTATTTT. Protein: CASSRGGRADTQYF.

This clone was recorded only once. V and J are TRBV3-1 (or the pseudogene TRBV3-2) and TRBJ1-2; D remains unclear. V gave up 0 bases and J gave up 5 bases, with 13 bases separating them. Per germline, CDR1 LGHDT and CDR2 YNNKEL (reference sequence). The CDR3 length is 15 residues. Here the CDR3 reads CASSQEGGGRYGYTF. CDR3 sequence (DNA): TGTGCCAGCAGCCAAGAAGGAGGTGGCCGGTATGGCTACACCTTC.

This clone was observed a handful of times. The V and J genes are TRBV18 and TRBJ2-3, with 11 bases identical to TRBD2. Trimming removed 3 bases from V and 10 bases from J; junction bases left unmatched: 12. The CDR3 runs 16 residues. CDR1 and CDR2 from the germline V gene are KGHSH and LQKENI. The CDR3 loop is CASSPTGTSGPAPQYF. DNA for the CDR3: TGTGCCAGCTCACCGACTGGGACTAGCGGCCCGGCCCCGCAGTATTTT.

The chain links TRBV27 to TRBJ2-6, with 8 bases fitting TRBD1. CDR3 length equals 17 residues. V shed 5 bases, J shed 3 bases, and the junction held 9 bases outside the gene matches. CDR1 and CDR2 (germline): MNHEY, SMNVEV (reference sequence). This chain's CDR3 is CASSPNNRGFGANVLTF. The DNA of the CDR3 is TGTGCCAGCAGTCCGAATAACAGGGGGTTTGGGGCCAACGTCCTGACTTTC.

This clone was counted a few times. The chain joins TRBV19 to TRBJ1-1, with 11 bases matching TRBD1. CDR1 is LNHDA, CDR2 SQIVND, per germline (reference sequence). The CDR3 has 13 amino acids. The trim removed 5 bases at V and 7 bases at J, leaving 3 bases unmatched. The CDR3 DNA follows: TGTGCCAGTAGTTGGGACAGGGGGGTTGAAGCTTTCTTT. It specifies CASSWDRGVEAFF.

The V and J genes are TRBV7-2 and TRBJ2-7; 8 bases line up with TRBD1. Germline-derived CDR1 and CDR2 are SGHTA and FQGNSA. V lost 1 base, J lost 3 bases, and 2 bases stayed unmatched. The CDR3 is 14 residues long. Here the CDR3 reads CASSLVTGDYEQYV. In DNA form, the CDR3 reads TGTGCCAGCAGCTTAGTGACAGGGGACTACGAGCAGTACGTC.

The V and J genes are TRBV6-6 and TRBJ2-1, with D possibly being TRBD1 (6 bases). The V end lost 1 base, the J end lost 1 base, and 8 bases lay between the germline ends. The germline gives CDR1 MNHNY, CDR2 SVGAGI (reference sequence). The CDR3 is 15 residues long. The CDR3 sequence: CASSYFQGSYNEQFF. The CDR3 DNA reads as TGTGCCAGCAGTTACTTTCAGGGGTCCTACAATGAGCAGTTCTTC.

V and J are TRBV6-5 and TRBJ2-7, with D possibly being TRBD1 (6 bases). Germline V gene data show CDR1 as MNHEY and CDR2 as SVGAGI. The CDR3 extends over 14 amino acids. V was clipped by 4 bases and J by 5 bases, with 15 bases between them. CDR3 sequence reads: CASSLLGDRHEQYF. DNA for the CDR3: TGTGCCAGCAGTTTGCTGGGAGACAGGCACGAGCAGTACTTC.